The clone carrying this T cell receptor beta chain was seen once. Its antigen is not identified. CDR1 and CDR2 (germline): SEHNR, FQNEAQ (reference sequence). V lost 1 base to trimming and J lost 4 bases, with 13 bases between them. This CDR3 has 15 amino acids. Every patient experienced relapse after autologous stem cell transplantation, and brentuximab vedotin exposure varied. These data come from a study of PD-1 blockade in classical Hodgkin lymphoma. Study-level results: Any patient who commenced nivolumab under 1 year after ASCT was excluded. The CD4+ diversity rise by C4D1 was clearest in complete responders.

Sequenced by immunoSEQ multiplex PCR; TCRdb stores in-frame clones only, minus some. Counted here are under 15,000 clones, 65% to 85% occurring once; the ten biggest clones make up approximately 24%. The chain couples TRBV7-9 to TRBJ1-1; D not resolved. This TCR was sampled from a human donor with classical Hodgkin lymphoma. The sample in question was peripheral blood mononuclear cells (PBMCs), obtained at baseline. This CDR3 is CASSLGGGLGTEAFF. The CDR3 DNA reads TGTGCCAGCAGCTTAGGTGGAGGGCTAGGCACTGAAGCTTTCTTT.